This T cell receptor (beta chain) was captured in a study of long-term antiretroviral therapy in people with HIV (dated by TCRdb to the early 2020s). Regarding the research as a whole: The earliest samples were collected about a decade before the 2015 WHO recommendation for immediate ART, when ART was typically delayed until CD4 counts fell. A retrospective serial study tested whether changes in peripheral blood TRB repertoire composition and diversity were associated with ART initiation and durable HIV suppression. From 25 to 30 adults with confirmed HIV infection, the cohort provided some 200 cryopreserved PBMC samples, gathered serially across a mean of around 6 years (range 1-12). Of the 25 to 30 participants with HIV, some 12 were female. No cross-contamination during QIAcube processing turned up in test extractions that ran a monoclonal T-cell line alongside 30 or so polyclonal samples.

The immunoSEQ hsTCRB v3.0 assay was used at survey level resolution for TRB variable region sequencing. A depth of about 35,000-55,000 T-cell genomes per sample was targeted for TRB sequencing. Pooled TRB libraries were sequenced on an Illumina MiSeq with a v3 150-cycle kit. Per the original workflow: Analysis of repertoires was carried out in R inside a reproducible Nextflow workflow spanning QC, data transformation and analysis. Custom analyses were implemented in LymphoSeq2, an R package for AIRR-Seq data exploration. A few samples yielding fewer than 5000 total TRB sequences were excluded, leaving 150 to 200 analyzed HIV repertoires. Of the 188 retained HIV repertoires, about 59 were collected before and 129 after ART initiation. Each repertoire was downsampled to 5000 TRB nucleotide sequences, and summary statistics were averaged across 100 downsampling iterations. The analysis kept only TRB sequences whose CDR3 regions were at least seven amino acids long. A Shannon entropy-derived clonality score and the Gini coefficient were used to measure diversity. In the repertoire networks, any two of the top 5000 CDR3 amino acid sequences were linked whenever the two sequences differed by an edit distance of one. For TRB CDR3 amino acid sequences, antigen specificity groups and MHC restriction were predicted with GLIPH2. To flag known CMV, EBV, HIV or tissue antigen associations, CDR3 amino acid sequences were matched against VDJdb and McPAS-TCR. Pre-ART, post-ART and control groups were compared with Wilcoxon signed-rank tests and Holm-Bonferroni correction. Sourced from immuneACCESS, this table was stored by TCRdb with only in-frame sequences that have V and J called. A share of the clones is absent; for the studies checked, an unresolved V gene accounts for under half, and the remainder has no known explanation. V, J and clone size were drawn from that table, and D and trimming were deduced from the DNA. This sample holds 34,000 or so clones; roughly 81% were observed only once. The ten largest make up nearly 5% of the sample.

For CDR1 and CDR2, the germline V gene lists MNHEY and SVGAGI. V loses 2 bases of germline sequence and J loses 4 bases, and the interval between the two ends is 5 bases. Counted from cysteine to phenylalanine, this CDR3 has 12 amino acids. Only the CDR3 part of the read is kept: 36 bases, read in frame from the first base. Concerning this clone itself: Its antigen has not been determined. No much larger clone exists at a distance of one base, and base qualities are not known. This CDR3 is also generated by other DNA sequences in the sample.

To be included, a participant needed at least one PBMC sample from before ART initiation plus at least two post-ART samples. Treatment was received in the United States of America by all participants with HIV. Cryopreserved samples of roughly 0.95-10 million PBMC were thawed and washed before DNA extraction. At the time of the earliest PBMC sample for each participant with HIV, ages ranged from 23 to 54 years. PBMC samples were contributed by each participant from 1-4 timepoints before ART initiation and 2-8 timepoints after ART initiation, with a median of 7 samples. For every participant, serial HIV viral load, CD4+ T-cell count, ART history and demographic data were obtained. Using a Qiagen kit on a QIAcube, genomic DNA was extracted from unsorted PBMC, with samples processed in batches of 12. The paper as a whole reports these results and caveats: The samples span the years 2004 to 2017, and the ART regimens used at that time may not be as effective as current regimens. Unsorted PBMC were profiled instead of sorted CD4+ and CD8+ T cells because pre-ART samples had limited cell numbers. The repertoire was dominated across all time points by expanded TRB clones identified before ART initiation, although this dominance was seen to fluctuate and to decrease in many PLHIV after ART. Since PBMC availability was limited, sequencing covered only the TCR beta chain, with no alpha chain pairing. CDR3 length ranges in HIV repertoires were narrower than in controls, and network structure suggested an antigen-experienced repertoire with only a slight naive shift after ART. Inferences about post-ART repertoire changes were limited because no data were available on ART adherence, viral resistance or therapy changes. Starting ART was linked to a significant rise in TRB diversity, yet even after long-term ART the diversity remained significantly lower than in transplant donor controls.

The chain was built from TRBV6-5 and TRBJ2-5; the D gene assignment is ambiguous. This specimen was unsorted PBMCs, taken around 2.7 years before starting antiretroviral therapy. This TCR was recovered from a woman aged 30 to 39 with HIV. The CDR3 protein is CASSYGGETQYF. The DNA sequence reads TGTGCCAGCAGTTACGGCGGAGAGACCCAGTACTTC.